The rows below give T cell receptor beta chains drawn from one sample of a study of T cell responses to AZD1222 COVID-19 vaccine. Clones were sequenced by immunoSEQ multiplex PCR, and TCRdb holds only the in-frame ones, with some missing. The data contain around 94,000 clones, about 88% of them singletons. This sample comprised peripheral blood, obtained on day 0 of AZD1222 vaccination. Every receptor here comes from an adult in good health. Both conserved end residues are part of each CDR3. The D gene is left open where the match is weak. The listing skips clone size in some rows; elsewhere it reads once, few, many or a size class.

j_gene: TRBJ2-7; d_gene: TRBD2; abundance: NA; v_gene: TRBV20-1; len: 14; CDR3nt: TGCAGTGCTAGTATAGCGGGGGCCCCCTACGAGCAGTACTTC; CDR3aa: CSASIAGAPYEQYF
j_gene: TRBJ1-1; d_gene: NA; abundance: NA; v_gene: TRBV6-5; len: 12; CDR3nt: TGTGCCAGCAGTCCAGGGGACACTGAAGCTTTCTTT; CDR3aa: CASSPGDTEAFF
j_gene: TRBJ2-1; d_gene: NA; abundance: NA; v_gene: TRBV12-3/TRBV12-4; len: 12; CDR3nt: TGTGCCAGCAGTTTAGTTGCAAGTGAGCAGTTCTTC; CDR3aa: CASSLVASEQFF
j_gene: TRBJ1-6; d_gene: TRBD1; abundance: NA; v_gene: TRBV7-2; len: 16; CDR3nt: TGTGCCAGCAGCTTAGCCCTGGGACAGCCTAATTCACCCCTCCACTTT; CDR3aa: CASSLALGQPNSPLHF
j_gene: TRBJ2-7; d_gene: NA; abundance: NA; v_gene: TRBV12-3/TRBV12-4; len: 13; CDR3nt: TGTGCCAGCAGCCCCACCGGGACCCTCGAGCAGTACTTC; CDR3aa: CASSPTGTLEQYF
j_gene: TRBJ2-5; d_gene: NA; abundance: few; v_gene: TRBV18; len: 13; CDR3nt: TGTGCCAGCTCGCGAGAGGTAGAAGAGACCCAGTACTTC; CDR3aa: CASSREVEETQYF
j_gene: TRBJ1-2; d_gene: NA; abundance: NA; v_gene: TRBV7-9; len: 14; CDR3nt: TGTGCCAGCAGCTTAGGGCCACAGGGAAGTGGCTACACCTTC; CDR3aa: CASSLGPQGSGYTF
j_gene: TRBJ2-3; d_gene: NA; abundance: NA; v_gene: TRBV21-1; len: 13; CDR3nt: TGTGCCAGCAGCAAAGGGGAGGGGGATACGCAGTATTTT; CDR3aa: CASSKGEGDTQYF
j_gene: TRBJ1-5; d_gene: NA; abundance: NA; v_gene: TRBV6-5; len: 14; CDR3nt: TGTGCCAGCAGTCCCGGGGCCGGCAATCAGCCCCAGCATTTT; CDR3aa: CASSPGAGNQPQHF
j_gene: TRBJ2-1; d_gene: TRBD2; abundance: NA; v_gene: TRBV7-9; len: 12; CDR3nt: TGTGCCGTAGCGGGGGGTTACAATGAGCAGTTCTTC; CDR3aa: CAVAGGYNEQFF
j_gene: TRBJ2-3; d_gene: NA; abundance: NA; v_gene: TRBV24-1; len: 14; CDR3nt: TGTGCCACCAGTGACATGGACTCGACGGATACGCAGTATTTT; CDR3aa: CATSDMDSTDTQYF
j_gene: TRBJ2-7; d_gene: NA; abundance: NA; v_gene: TRBV7-2; len: 14; CDR3nt: TGTGCCAGCAGCAAAAGGGACCCTCACTACGAGCAGTACTTC; CDR3aa: CASSKRDPHYEQYF
j_gene: TRBJ1-4; d_gene: TRBD1; abundance: NA; v_gene: TRBV28; len: 16; CDR3nt: TGTGCCAGCAGTTTATCCCTAGGACAGGGTCGAGAAAAACTGTTTTTT; CDR3aa: CASSLSLGQGREKLFF
j_gene: TRBJ2-2; d_gene: TRBD2; abundance: NA; v_gene: TRBV14; len: 15; CDR3nt: TGTGCCAGCAGCCCATTAGCGGGGAGCACCGGGGAGCTGTTTTTT; CDR3aa: CASSPLAGSTGELFF
j_gene: TRBJ2-7; d_gene: NA; abundance: NA; v_gene: TRBV11-2; len: 14; CDR3nt: TGTGCCAGCAGCCCCGCCGGGCCAACAAACTCCCAGTACTTC; CDR3aa: CASSPAGPTNSQYF
j_gene: TRBJ1-5; d_gene: NA; abundance: NA; v_gene: TRBV19; len: 15; CDR3nt: TGTGCCAGTACCGACGTGGGGTTTAGCAATCAGCCCCAGCATTTT; CDR3aa: CASTDVGFSNQPQHF
j_gene: TRBJ2-2; d_gene: TRBD2; abundance: NA; v_gene: TRBV25-1; len: 14; CDR3nt: TGTGCCTCAAGTGCGGGAGGAGGAACCGGGGAGCTGTTTTTT; CDR3aa: CASSAGGGTGELFF
j_gene: TRBJ2-1; d_gene: NA; abundance: NA; v_gene: TRBV7-9; len: 11; CDR3nt: TGTGCCAGCAGCCGTGGGTCTGGGCAGTTCTTC; CDR3aa: CASSRGSGQFF
j_gene: TRBJ1-1; d_gene: NA; abundance: NA; v_gene: TRBV12-3/TRBV12-4; len: 12; CDR3nt: TGTGCCAGCAGTCAAAGGAACACTGAAGCTTTCTTT; CDR3aa: CASSQRNTEAFF
j_gene: TRBJ1-4; d_gene: NA; abundance: NA; v_gene: TRBV12-3/TRBV12-4; len: 13; CDR3nt: TGTGCCAGCAGTTTTAGCGGGGATGAAAAACTGTTTTTT; CDR3aa: CASSFSGDEKLFF
j_gene: TRBJ1-2; d_gene: NA; abundance: NA; v_gene: TRBV7-9; len: 16; CDR3nt: TGTGCCAGCAGCTTAGTTCGCTCCCTCGCGGACTATGGCTACACCTTC; CDR3aa: CASSLVRSLADYGYTF
j_gene: TRBJ2-4; d_gene: NA; abundance: NA; v_gene: TRBV5-1; len: 13; CDR3nt: TGCGCCAGCAGCTTAACAGCCCAGAACATTCAGTACTTC; CDR3aa: CASSLTAQNIQYF
j_gene: TRBJ2-5; d_gene: TRBD1; abundance: NA; v_gene: TRBV5-4; len: 16; CDR3nt: TGTGCCAGCAGGCCAAGACAGGGGGTAGGCGCGGAGACCCAGTACTTC; CDR3aa: CASRPRQGVGAETQYF
j_gene: TRBJ2-4; d_gene: NA; abundance: NA; v_gene: TRBV7-2; len: 13; CDR3nt: TGTGCCAGCAGCCCAGGACAAGGAAACATTCAGTACTTC; CDR3aa: CASSPGQGNIQYF
j_gene: TRBJ2-1; d_gene: NA; abundance: NA; v_gene: TRBV6-5; len: 11; CDR3nt: TGTGCCAGCAGAGCACTCGGTGAGCAGTTCTTC; CDR3aa: CASRALGEQFF
j_gene: TRBJ2-2; d_gene: NA; abundance: NA; v_gene: TRBV6-5; len: 14; CDR3nt: TGTGCCAGCAAACAGGGACAGAACACCGGGGAGCTGTTTTTT; CDR3aa: CASKQGQNTGELFF